Shown below are 29 T cell receptor beta chains from a single sample sequenced in a study of cytomegalovirus exposure and HLA in healthy donors. 13 Jbeta primers and 60 Vbeta primers were used for the PCR. Assay used: immunoSEQ multiplex PCR; TCRdb lists only in-frame clones, some missing. The sample gives roughly 84,000 clones, 70% to 85% of which show up once; around an eighth is in the top ten. The sample consisted of PBMCs. The origin of the receptors is a human donor in good health.

The CDR3 sequence: CASSQDQDSGNTIYF. Written as DNA, the CDR3 is TGCGCCAGCAGCCAAGATCAGGATTCTGGAAACACCATATATTTT. V is TRBV4-3 and J is TRBJ1-3, with unresolved D. The germline gives CDR1 LGHNA, CDR2 YSLEER. The V end was cut by 0 bases, the J end by 1 base, with 7 bases between. This CDR3 is 15 amino acids long.

The CDR3 coding sequence is TGCAGCGTTGAAGGGCGTCAGGCCGACGAGCAGTACTTC. Its translation: CSVEGRQADEQYF. This chain uses TRBV29-1 with TRBJ2-5; no clear D gene. TRBJ2-7 explains the end of the DNA better; the J call may be wrong. CDR3 size: 13 residues. From germline, CDR1 is SQVTM and CDR2 ANQGSEA.

The J gene is TRBJ2-3, the V gene TRBV9; D is perhaps TRBD2 (5 bases). Germline V gene data show CDR1 as SGDLS and CDR2 as YYNGEE. V shed 0 bases and J shed 6 bases, with 14 bases lying between them. The CDR3 has 15 amino acids. This chain's CDR3 is CASSVDGNTGDTQYF. In DNA, the CDR3 is TGTGCCAGCAGCGTAGACGGGAATACGGGGGATACGCAGTATTTT.

The chain links TRBV13 to TRBJ2-7; 13 nucleotides match TRBD2. J was trimmed by 9 bases and V by 5 bases; bases with no gene match: 7. This CDR3 contains 14 residues. Per germline, CDR1 PRHDT and CDR2 FYEKMQ (reference sequence). The DNA for the CDR3 is TGTGCCAGCAGCCCGACTAGCGGGGGGCTTGGGCAGTACTTC. Protein product: CASSPTSGGLGQYF.

The genes are TRBV27 and TRBJ1-1; 12 nucleotides line up with TRBD1. The J segment lost 1 base and the V segment lost 5 bases, leaving 5 bases of the junction unmatched. This CDR3 spans 16 amino acids. CDR1 MNHEY and CDR2 SMNVEV come from the germline V gene (reference sequence). Here the CDR3 DNA reads TGTGCCAGCAGTACCCGGGACAGGGGGCGGAACACTGAAGCTTTCTTT. Protein: CASSTRDRGRNTEAFF.

The chain joins TRBV6-6 to TRBJ1-4; the D is unclear. Between the trimmed V and J ends, which lost 6 bases and 6 bases, there was a span of 20 bases. CDR3 length equals 16 residues. Germline lookup yields CDR1 MNHNY and CDR2 SVGAGI (reference sequence). The CDR3 DNA is TGTGCCAGCAGCTTGAACGGAGGCCTTATATATGAAAAACTGTTTTTT. The encoded protein is CASSLNGGLIYEKLFF.

The J gene is TRBJ1-2, the V gene TRBV6-5; 9 nucleotides align to TRBD1. CDR3 length: 15 residues. The germline gives CDR1 MNHEY, CDR2 SVGAGI. J lost 1 base, V lost 7 bases, and 7 bases had no gene match. CDR3 DNA sequence: TGTGCCAGCACCGATACAGGGGGCTTTAACTATGGCTACACCTTC. This translates into CASTDTGGFNYGYTF.

This clone was counted a few times. The chain recombines TRBV25-1 with TRBJ2-7, with D possibly matching TRBD2 (6 bases). The CDR3 is 12 amino acids. CDR1 and CDR2 (germline): MGHDK, SYGVNS. V was cut by 7 bases and J by 7 bases, with 14 bases left in between. This CDR3 is CASTTGGGEQYF. CDR3 bases: TGTGCCAGCACCACCGGGGGTGGGGAGCAGTACTTC.

This rearrangement joins TRBV6-5 to TRBJ1-1; a possible D gene is TRBD1 (5 bases). V dropped 0 bases and J dropped 1 base, with 6 bases sitting between them. This CDR3 contains 14 residues. Germline-derived CDR1 and CDR2 are MNHEY and SVGAGI. The DNA for the CDR3 is TGTGCCAGCAGTTACTCAAGGGGGAACACTGAAGCTTTCTTT. Amino acids: CASSYSRGNTEAFF.

J is TRBJ2-7 and V is TRBV7-9; D may be TRBD1 (6 bases). The V end lost 5 bases, the J end lost 7 bases, and 15 bases lay between the germline ends. There are 13 residues in the CDR3. CDR1 SEHNR and CDR2 FQNEAQ come from the germline V gene (reference sequence). CDR3 region: CASSPAGEGEQYF. CDR3 DNA: TGTGCCAGCAGCCCGGCAGGGGAAGGTGAGCAGTACTTC.

This clone was observed once. The chain has TRBV4-3 and TRBJ2-3; D is ambiguous. The V end was cut by 4 bases, the J end by 4 bases, with 9 bases between. The CDR3 has 13 residues. Germline assignment: CDR1 LGHNA and CDR2 YSLEER. The CDR3 is CASSLDLSDTQYF. In DNA, the CDR3 is TGCGCCAGCAGCCTAGACTTGTCAGATACGCAGTATTTT.

This sequence joins TRBV7-9 and TRBJ2-5, with TRBD1 matching 7 bases. The better agreement between TRBJ2-7 and the DNA end casts doubt on the J call. This CDR3 is 16 amino acids long. Germline V gene sequence: CDR1 SEHNR, CDR2 FQNEAQ (reference sequence). CDR3 sequence (DNA): TGTGCCAGCAGCGAAGACTGGAAGGGGGCAGGCTACGAGCAGTACTTC. Translation: CASSEDWKGAGYEQYF.

CDR3 region: CASSSTGTGGTDTQYF. As DNA, the CDR3 is TGTGCCAGCTCATCCACCGGGACAGGGGGCACAGATACGCAGTATTTT. The V gene is TRBV18, the J gene TRBJ2-3, with 10 bases fitting TRBD1. Germline V gives CDR1 KGHSH, CDR2 LQKENI. The V segment lost 5 bases and the J segment 1 base; nucleotides outside the gene matches: 6. The CDR3 totals 16 residues.

This rearrangement joins TRBV7-9 to TRBJ1-6; TRBD1 matches at 7 bases. Germline trimming cut 0 bases from V and 9 bases from J; bases unmatched to any gene: 5. Germline V gives CDR1 SEHNR, CDR2 FQNEAQ (reference sequence). The CDR3 is 15 amino acids. CDR3: CASSLAPGGTSPLHF. The CDR3 nucleotides read TGTGCCAGCAGCTTAGCGCCAGGGGGAACTTCACCCCTCCACTTT.

This clone was seen more than once but under ten times. The rearrangement links TRBV6-5 to TRBJ2-3; weak D call: TRBD2 (5 bases). The CDR3 sequence is 13 residues long. Germline V CDR1 and CDR2: MNHEY, SVGAGI. V was shortened by 5 bases and J by 2 bases, with 8 bases between the two germline ends. The CDR3 protein is CASSRGFTDTQYF. The DNA for the CDR3 is TGTGCCAGCAGTCGGGGATTCACAGATACGCAGTATTTT.

The V gene is TRBV7-2, the J gene TRBJ2-7; 7 nucleotides line up with TRBD1. V shed 5 bases, J shed 0 bases, and the junction held 13 bases outside the gene matches. The length of the CDR3 is 17 residues. Germline assignment: CDR1 SGHTA and CDR2 FQGNSA. CDR3 loop: CASSPGRMTGLSYEQYF. The DNA for the CDR3 is TGTGCCAGCAGCCCCGGAAGAATGACAGGGCTCTCCTACGAGCAGTACTTC.

CDR3 sequence (DNA): TGTGCCAGCAGCTTATACCCCCCGCCGGGAGGCACAGATACGCAGTATTTT. Residues: CASSLYPPPGGTDTQYF. The chain has TRBV7-6 and TRBJ2-3, with D perhaps matching TRBD2 (6 bases). This CDR3 is 17 amino acids long. Trimming cost V 2 bases and J 1 base, with 16 bases left between them. Germline V gene lookup returns CDR1 SGHVS and CDR2 FNYEAQ. The full variable domain, its missing parts supplied by reference TRBV7-6 and TRBJ2-3, is GAGVSQSPRYKVTKRGQDVALRCDPISGHVSLYWYRQALGQGPEFLTYFNYEAQQDKSGLPNDRFSAERPEGSISTLTIQRTEQRDSAMYRCASSLYPPPGGTDTQYFGPGTRLTVL.

The V and J genes are TRBV4-1 and TRBJ2-5; 9 bases align to TRBD2. Germline-derived CDR1 and CDR2 are MGHRA and YSYEKL. This CDR3 has 20 amino acids. V trimming: 4 bases; J trimming: 2 bases; junction bases outside the gene matches: 20. Written as DNA, the CDR3 is TGCGCCAGCAGCCCAGGAAGTATGCGGGGGGGCCGGGTGGGACAAGAGACCCAGTACTTC. It translates to CASSPGSMRGGRVGQETQYF.

The chain links TRBV4-3 to TRBJ1-1, with D possibly being TRBD1 (5 bases). The CDR3 spans 14 residues. Trimming shortened V by 3 bases and J by 5 bases, and 13 bases separated the two germline ends. CDR1 and CDR2 (germline): LGHNA, YSLEER. This chain's CDR3 is CASSQLRRGTEAFF. In nucleotides, the CDR3 is TGCGCCAGCAGCCAGCTAAGGAGGGGTACTGAAGCTTTCTTT.

This clone was observed a few times. The chain carries TRBV4-1 and TRBJ2-7; TRBD2 matches 8 bases. Trimming removed 1 base from V and 2 bases from J; junction bases left unmatched: 10. This CDR3 contains 17 residues. In germline, CDR1 is MGHRA, CDR2 YSYEKL. CDR3 loop: CASSQVPTSGYAYEQYF. The DNA for the CDR3 is TGCGCCAGCAGCCAAGTACCAACTAGCGGCTACGCCTACGAGCAGTACTTC.

This clone was recorded at least ten times. The chain employs TRBV6-5 and TRBJ1-1, with no clear D. The CDR3 covers 12 residues. Germline lookup yields CDR1 MNHEY and CDR2 SVGAGI. Deletions cut 2 bases from V and 7 bases from J, with 8 bases between. The CDR3 coding sequence is TGTGCCAGCAGTTACGATCGGAGTGAAGCTTTCTTT. Translation: CASSYDRSEAFF.

In its sample, this clone was seen a few times. The DNA of the CDR3 is TGCGCCAGCAGCCAGTCATTCCTCCGGGACAGGGTATTCAATGAGCAGTTCTTC. Translated, it gives CASSQSFLRDRVFNEQFF. The chain links TRBV4-1 to TRBJ2-1; 9 bases align to TRBD1. This CDR3 comprises 18 residues. Germline V gene data show CDR1 as MGHRA and CDR2 as YSYEKL. With 3 bases clipped from V and 6 bases from J, the junction kept 15 bases outside the gene matches.

The rearrangement joins TRBV14 to TRBJ2-1; 8 bases match TRBD2. Trimming removed 0 bases from V and 6 bases from J; junction bases left unmatched: 7. The CDR3 is 16 amino acids. The V gene's germline CDR1 is SGHDN and CDR2 FVKESK. DNA for the CDR3: TGTGCCAGCAGCCAAGATCTGAGCGGGGGTATCAATGAGCAGTTCTTC. Protein sequence: CASSQDLSGGINEQFF. Filled out from reference TRBV14 and TRBJ2-1, the complete variable domain reads EAGVTQFPSHSVIEKGQTVTLRCDPISGHDNLYWYRRVMGKEIKFLLHFVKESKQDESGMPNNRFLAERTGGTYSTLKVQPAELEDSGVYFCASSQDLSGGINEQFFGPGTRLTVL.

The rearrangement links TRBV6-1 to TRBJ2-2; weak D call: TRBD2 (7 bases). V was shortened by 0 bases and J by 0 bases, with 17 bases between the two germline ends. Germline CDR1 and CDR2: MNHNS and SASEGT. The CDR3 covers 19 residues. CDR3 in amino acids: CASSEAKQGRGPNTGELFF. As DNA, the CDR3 is TGTGCCAGCAGTGAAGCGAAGCAGGGGCGGGGGCCGAACACCGGGGAGCTGTTTTTT.

The rearrangement joins TRBV2 to TRBJ2-7; a weak D match, TRBD2 (5 bases). V was trimmed by 6 bases and J by 9 bases, leaving 12 bases between them. The germline gives CDR1 SNHLY, CDR2 FYNNEI. The CDR3 totals 11 residues. The DNA of the CDR3 is TGTGCCAGCAGCTACGCTGCGGGGCAGTACTTC. This gives the protein CASSYAAGQYF.

The V and J genes are TRBV2 and TRBJ1-5; TRBD1 is a possible D gene (5 bases). The CDR3 is made up of 14 amino acids. The V end was cut by 2 bases, the J end by 4 bases, with 9 bases between. Germline V gives CDR1 SNHLY, CDR2 FYNNEI. The chain's CDR3 is CASSEQGKNQPQHF. CDR3 sequence (DNA): TGTGCCAGCAGTGAACAGGGTAAAAATCAGCCCCAGCATTTT.

The V and J genes are TRBV9 and TRBJ1-5, with 8 bases identical to TRBD1. Trimming removed 4 bases from V and 5 bases from J; junction bases left unmatched: 5. There are 14 residues in the CDR3. CDR1 and CDR2 from the germline V gene are SGDLS and YYNGEE. CDR3 sequence: CASSSQGGDQPQHF. CDR3 nucleotide sequence: TGTGCCAGCAGCTCACAGGGGGGTGATCAGCCCCAGCATTTT.

This chain connects TRBV7-2 to TRBJ2-7; unclear D gene. V was cut by 3 bases and J by 0 bases, with 9 bases left in between. The length of the CDR3 is 14 residues. CDR1 is SGHTA and CDR2 is FQGNSA in the germline V gene. The CDR3 DNA is TGTGCCAGCAGCTTTTATACGAGCTCCTACGAGCAGTACTTC. Translation gives CASSFYTSSYEQYF.

This chain joins TRBV4-2 and TRBJ1-1; 11 bases agree with TRBD1. The CDR3 is made up of 16 amino acids. The germline V gene encodes CDR1 LGHNA and CDR2 YNFKEQ. Trimming took 4 bases from V and 0 from J; bases not matched to a gene: 4. The CDR3 sequence is CASSRGTGGMNTEAFF. DNA for the CDR3: TGTGCCAGCAGCCGAGGGACAGGGGGTATGAACACTGAAGCTTTCTTT.